A selection of T cell receptor beta chains follows, all from one sample in a study of beta chain features in type 1 diabetes. Produced via immunoSEQ multiplex PCR; TCRdb's table is partial and in-frame only. Of about 650,000 clones detected, approximately 13% appear once; the ten largest clones hold roughly 0.11%. The sample comprised naive CD4+ T cells from blood. The receptors originated from a young man with type 1 diabetes. The CDR3 runs from the conserved cysteine through the conserved F or W. The order of the fields is CDR3 protein, CDR3 DNA, V gene, D gene, CDR3 length, clone size, J gene. The D gene is left open where the match is weak. Size is omitted from some rows. Given values are once, few, many or a class for expanded clones.

cdr3_aa: CASGRMVQETQYF; cdr3_nt: TGTGCCAGTGGACGGATGGTCCAAGAGACCCAGTACTTC; v_call: TRBV19; d_call: -; cdr3_length: 13; clone_size: -; j_call: TRBJ2-5
cdr3_aa: CAWSRQGRGYGYTF; cdr3_nt: TGTGCCTGGAGTAGGCAGGGCCGGGGCTATGGCTACACCTTC; v_call: TRBV30; d_call: -; cdr3_length: 14; clone_size: few; j_call: TRBJ1-2
cdr3_aa: CASTLMGLAAYEQYF; cdr3_nt: TGTGCCAGCACCTTGATGGGGCTAGCGGCATACGAGCAGTACTTC; v_call: TRBV5-4; d_call: TRBD2; cdr3_length: 15; clone_size: -; j_call: TRBJ2-7
cdr3_aa: CASSQVPRTRQETQYF; cdr3_nt: TGTGCCAGCAGCCAAGTCCCCAGGACTAGACAAGAGACCCAGTACTTC; v_call: TRBV14; d_call: TRBD2; cdr3_length: 16; clone_size: few; j_call: TRBJ2-5
cdr3_aa: CASSEGAGMAAKNIQYF; cdr3_nt: TGTGCCAGCAGCGAAGGGGCAGGGATGGCGGCCAAAAACATTCAGTACTTC; v_call: TRBV9; d_call: -; cdr3_length: 17; clone_size: few; j_call: TRBJ2-4
cdr3_aa: CASSLDSLAASSYEQYF; cdr3_nt: TGTGCCAGCAGCTTAGATAGTCTGGCAGCGAGCTCCTACGAGCAGTACTTC; v_call: TRBV7-2; d_call: -; cdr3_length: 17; clone_size: -; j_call: TRBJ2-7
cdr3_aa: CASSLRGGPSVQSPLHF; cdr3_nt: TGTGCCAGCAGTCTCCGTGGAGGCCCTAGTGTACAATCACCCCTCCACTTT; v_call: TRBV27; d_call: -; cdr3_length: 17; clone_size: -; j_call: TRBJ1-6
cdr3_aa: CASSQGLRTESYGYTF; cdr3_nt: TGCGCCAGCAGCCAGGGCTTGAGGACAGAATCCTATGGCTACACCTTC; v_call: TRBV4-3; d_call: -; cdr3_length: 16; clone_size: -; j_call: TRBJ1-2
cdr3_aa: CASSVPNYGYTF; cdr3_nt: TGTGCCAGCAGTGTCCCTAACTATGGCTACACCTTC; v_call: TRBV28; d_call: -; cdr3_length: 12; clone_size: -; j_call: TRBJ1-2
cdr3_aa: CASSLTVANYGYTF; cdr3_nt: TGTGCCAGCAGTTTAACGGTAGCTAACTATGGCTACACCTTC; v_call: TRBV27; d_call: -; cdr3_length: 14; clone_size: -; j_call: TRBJ1-2
cdr3_aa: CASSLGASGGQETQYF; cdr3_nt: TGTGCCAGCAGCTTAGGTGCTAGCGGGGGACAAGAGACCCAGTACTTC; v_call: TRBV7-8; d_call: TRBD2; cdr3_length: 16; clone_size: -; j_call: TRBJ2-5
cdr3_aa: CASSLAPRASQETQYF; cdr3_nt: TGTGCCAGCAGCTTAGCACCCAGGGCCTCCCAAGAGACCCAGTACTTC; v_call: TRBV11-2; d_call: -; cdr3_length: 16; clone_size: -; j_call: TRBJ2-5
cdr3_aa: CSVYRGGGNTIYF; cdr3_nt: TGCAGCGTGTACAGGGGAGGTGGAAACACCATATATTTT; v_call: TRBV29-1; d_call: TRBD1; cdr3_length: 13; clone_size: few; j_call: TRBJ1-3
cdr3_aa: CSVEEVGHGYTF; cdr3_nt: TGCAGCGTTGAAGAGGTAGGGCATGGCTACACCTTC; v_call: TRBV29-1; d_call: -; cdr3_length: 12; clone_size: -; j_call: TRBJ1-2
cdr3_aa: CASSPGRGAGELFF; cdr3_nt: TGTGCCAGCAGCCCCGGCAGGGGGGCCGGGGAGCTGTTTTTT; v_call: TRBV4-2; d_call: -; cdr3_length: 14; clone_size: few; j_call: TRBJ2-2
cdr3_aa: CASSSGQEMAQYF; cdr3_nt: TGTGCCAGCTCCAGCGGCCAAGAGATGGCCCAGTACTTC; v_call: TRBV18; d_call: -; cdr3_length: 13; clone_size: few; j_call: TRBJ2-5
cdr3_aa: CASSQDQTKETQYF; cdr3_nt: TGTGCCAGCAGCCAAGATCAAACTAAAGAGACCCAGTACTTC; v_call: TRBV4-2; d_call: -; cdr3_length: 14; clone_size: -; j_call: TRBJ2-5
cdr3_aa: CASSFGSISNQPQHF; cdr3_nt: TGTGCCAGCAGCTTCGGTAGTATTAGCAATCAGCCCCAGCATTTT; v_call: TRBV7-2; d_call: -; cdr3_length: 15; clone_size: few; j_call: TRBJ1-5
cdr3_aa: CAWTEAGGSHTQYF; cdr3_nt: TGTGCCTGGACAGAAGCGGGGGGCTCGCATACGCAGTATTTT; v_call: TRBV30; d_call: TRBD2; cdr3_length: 14; clone_size: -; j_call: TRBJ2-3
cdr3_aa: CASSFPSTGTANSPLHF; cdr3_nt: TGTGCCAGCAGCTTTCCCTCAACTGGGACAGCTAATTCACCCCTCCACTTT; v_call: TRBV7-9; d_call: TRBD1; cdr3_length: 17; clone_size: few; j_call: TRBJ1-6
cdr3_aa: CSASGDYEQYF; cdr3_nt: TGCAGTGCTAGCGGGGACTACGAGCAGTACTTC; v_call: TRBV20-1; d_call: -; cdr3_length: 11; clone_size: -; j_call: TRBJ2-7
cdr3_aa: CASSESSYEQYF; cdr3_nt: TGTGCCAGCAGTGAAAGTAGCTACGAGCAGTACTTC; v_call: TRBV2; d_call: -; cdr3_length: 12; clone_size: -; j_call: TRBJ2-7
cdr3_aa: CASSVRGDRSQETQYF; cdr3_nt: TGTGCCAGCAGCGTAAGGGGGGACAGATCCCAAGAGACCCAGTACTTC; v_call: TRBV9; d_call: -; cdr3_length: 16; clone_size: -; j_call: TRBJ2-5
cdr3_aa: CASSLTAEFRYEQYF; cdr3_nt: TGTGCCAGCAGCCTAACGGCGGAGTTCCGCTACGAGCAGTACTTC; v_call: TRBV5-5; d_call: -; cdr3_length: 15; clone_size: -; j_call: TRBJ2-7